Following are 22 T cell receptor beta chains from one sample sequenced in a study of T cells after posttransplantation cyclophosphamide. The assay was immunoSEQ multiplex PCR, and TCRdb's table has in-frame clones only and misses some. The sample includes fewer than 40,000 clones, none of them occurring once. Sequenced: PBMCs. These receptors were taken from a woman between 45 and 60 years old in good health and a related stem cell transplant donor.

This clone has at least ten counts. The chain recombines TRBV7-8 with TRBJ1-6, with 7 bases that match TRBD1. J gave up 6 bases and V 5 bases, and 7 bases lay outside the gene matches. The germline gives CDR1 SGHVS, CDR2 FQNEAQ. The CDR3 has 15 amino acids. CDR3 in DNA: TGTGCCAGCAGCACCCGGGACAGCTCTAATTCACCCCTCCACTTT. Protein product: CASSTRDSSNSPLHF.

This clone was picked up many times. The chain uses TRBV21-1 and TRBJ2-2; TRBD1 was called by the table and not checked on the DNA. TRBV21-1 corresponds to a pseudogene. The CDR3 covers 15 residues. The CDR3 nucleotides are TGTGCCAGCAGCAAAGTCCGACAGGGATCCGGGGAGCTGTTTTTT. Translation gives CASSKVRQGSGELFF.

By frequency in the sample, this clone is medium-sized. The V call is TRBV4-1, the J call TRBJ1-3; D remains unclear. From germline, CDR1 is MGHRA and CDR2 YSYEKL. The germline V and J ends were trimmed by 3 bases and 0 bases, with 18 bases remaining between them. CDR3 length equals 18 residues. The DNA of the CDR3 is TGCGCCAGCAGCCAGTCCGGAGAGTCCCGAGTCTCTGGAAACACCATATATTTT. This encodes CASSQSGESRVSGNTIYF.

This clone was seen at least ten times. This chain links TRBV18 with TRBJ2-7, with a possible D match to TRBD1 (6 bases). Trimming pared 2 bases from V and 4 bases from J, leaving 12 bases between. CDR3 size: 14 residues. The germline gives CDR1 KGHSH, CDR2 LQKENI. The CDR3 DNA follows: TGTGCCAGCTCACCAGCATTACAGGGATACGAGCAGTACTTC. Protein product: CASSPALQGYEQYF.

There are many counts of this clone. The chain joins TRBV7-6 to TRBJ2-3; tentatively, D is TRBD1 (5 bases). There are 14 residues in the CDR3. V shed 5 bases and J shed 5 bases, with 14 bases lying between them. In germline, CDR1 is SGHVS, CDR2 FNYEAQ. The DNA for the CDR3 is TGTGCCAGCAGCCCCAGGGTCCTTGGAGATACGCAGTATTTT. This gives the protein CASSPRVLGDTQYF.

This clone was observed many times. V gene TRBV5-6 combines with J gene TRBJ2-7, with 7 bases that match TRBD2. Germline lookup yields CDR1 SGHDT and CDR2 YYEEEE. The CDR3 spans 16 residues. The J segment lost 2 bases and the V segment lost 4 bases, leaving 12 bases of the junction unmatched. CDR3 in amino acids: CASSVGLAAFAYEQYF. CDR3 nucleotide sequence: TGTGCCAGCAGCGTGGGCCTAGCGGCCTTTGCCTACGAGCAGTACTTC.

This clone has ten or more counts. V and J are TRBV28 and TRBJ2-7; weak D call: TRBD2 (5 bases). This CDR3 spans 12 amino acids. V lost 6 bases, J lost 3 bases, and 9 bases lay in between. Per the germline V gene, CDR1 is MDHEN and CDR2 is SYDVKM. CDR3: CASSPGDYEQYF. CDR3 nucleotides: TGTGCCAGCAGCCCCGGGGACTACGAGCAGTACTTC.

This clone was seen repeatedly, ten times or more. J is TRBJ2-2 and V is TRBV11-3, with D unclear. CDR3 length: 12 amino acids. Germline V CDR1 and CDR2: SGHNT, YENEEA. Trimming left V 2 bases short and J 6 bases short, with 4 bases between. CDR3: CASSLTAGELFF. The DNA for the CDR3 is TGTGCCAGCAGCTTAACGGCCGGGGAGCTGTTTTTT.

This clone was counted many times. The J gene is TRBJ2-1, the V gene TRBV7-2; 9 nucleotides match TRBD2. CDR1 SGHTA and CDR2 FQGNSA come from the germline V gene. V shed 1 base and J 5 bases; nucleotides not matched to a gene: 6. This CDR3 spans 16 amino acids. The CDR3 coding sequence is TGTGCCAGCAGCTTAGGCGGGGGGGTTTCCCACAATGAGCAGTTCTTC. Translated: CASSLGGGVSHNEQFF.

In this sample, this clone turned up many times. This chain joins TRBV5-1 and TRBJ2-2, with D uncertain. CDR1 and CDR2 (germline): SGHRS, YFSETQ. There are 14 residues in the CDR3. The V end lost 1 base, the J end lost 5 bases, and 9 bases lay between the germline ends. The CDR3 spells CASSLSQLTGELFF. The CDR3 DNA sequence: TGCGCCAGCAGCTTGTCCCAACTAACCGGGGAGCTGTTTTTT.

This clone was seen many times. This chain connects TRBV2 to TRBJ1-2; D perhaps matches TRBD1 (6 bases). Between the trimmed V and J ends, which lost 2 bases and 8 bases, there was a span of 12 bases. This CDR3 contains 13 residues. CDR1 is SNHLY and CDR2 is FYNNEI in the germline V gene. CDR3: CASSETGSRGYTF. The CDR3 DNA reads as TGTGCCAGCAGTGAAACAGGGAGTAGGGGCTACACCTTC.

This clone was recorded many times. V and J are TRBV11-2 and TRBJ2-1; D is perhaps TRBD2 (6 bases). Germline-derived CDR1 and CDR2 are SGHAT and FQNNGV. The V end was cut by 3 bases, the J end by 3 bases, with 18 bases between. There are 17 residues in the CDR3. The CDR3 sequence is CASSFLPGDKRYNEQFF. The CDR3 nucleotides read TGTGCCAGCAGCTTCCTCCCGGGAGACAAGCGCTACAATGAGCAGTTCTTC.

This clone was recorded a few times. A read error is the likely source, as a far larger clone sits one nucleotide away. The V gene is TRBV28, the J gene TRBJ2-5; D not resolved. The J call is in doubt because the DNA end fits TRBJ2-7 better. The germline V gene has CDR1 MDHEN and CDR2 SYDVKM. This CDR3 is 11 amino acids long. Here the CDR3 reads CASSYRYEQYF. The CDR3 DNA is TGTGCCAGCAGTTATCGGTACGAGCAGTACTTC.

This clone has a count of ten or more. This sequence joins TRBV5-5 and TRBJ2-7; 10 positions match TRBD2. Germline CDR1 SGHKS, CDR2 YYEKEE (reference sequence). This CDR3 is 14 amino acids long. The J segment lost 2 bases and the V segment lost 1 base, leaving 0 bases of the junction unmatched. CDR3 nucleotides: TGTGCCAGCAGCTTGAGCGGGGGGGCCTACGAGCAGTACTTC. It yields the protein CASSLSGGAYEQYF.

This clone was counted at least ten times. The V call is TRBV6-5, the J call TRBJ1-4, with unresolved D. This CDR3 is 13 amino acids long. The V end was cut by 2 bases, the J end by 8 bases, with 9 bases between. Per the germline V gene, CDR1 is MNHEY and CDR2 is SVGAGI. As DNA, the CDR3 is TGTGCCAGCAGTTACATTGAGGGCGAAAAACTGTTTTTT. This sequence encodes CASSYIEGEKLFF.

This clone was recorded at least ten times. The chain is built from TRBV10-3 and TRBJ1-6; no clear D. The germline V gene has CDR1 ENHRY and CDR2 SYGVKD. The CDR3 contains 15 residues. Trimming removed 0 bases at V and 6 bases at J, with 9 bases between. The DNA of the CDR3 is TGTGCCATCAGTGAGTCCCTAATTCTTAATTCACCCCTCCACTTT. Translation: CAISESLILNSPLHF.

The table lists this clone with many counts. The rearrangement links TRBV2 to TRBJ1-3; 9 bases are a match to TRBD1. J gave up 1 base and V 6 bases, and 4 bases lay outside the gene matches. CDR1 and CDR2 (germline): SNHLY, FYNNEI. This CDR3 is built from 15 residues. This CDR3 reads CASSLQGASGNTIYF. CDR3 in DNA: TGTGCCAGCAGCCTACAGGGGGCGTCTGGAAACACCATATATTTT.

The gene calls are TRBV27 and TRBJ2-7, with 7 bases lining up with TRBD2. This CDR3 contains 15 residues. The germline CDR1 and CDR2 sequences are MNHEY and SMNVEV (reference sequence). V lost 7 bases to trimming and J lost 3 bases; unmatched junction nucleotides: 12. CDR3 amino acids: CASTPWEGGSYEQYF. The CDR3, as DNA: TGTGCCAGCACTCCGTGGGAGGGAGGGAGCTACGAGCAGTACTTC.

This clone showed up many times. The V call is TRBV5-1, the J call TRBJ1-3; D may be TRBD1 (6 bases). Trimming pared 7 bases from V and 7 bases from J, leaving 15 bases between. The CDR3 loop spans 13 amino acids. From germline, CDR1 is SGHRS and CDR2 YFSETQ. The CDR3 loop is CASSPGGTNTIYF. CDR3 nucleotide sequence: TGCGCCAGCTCGCCGGGGGGCACGAACACCATATATTTT.

This clone was observed at least ten times. The rearrangement uses TRBV14 and TRBJ2-2; a possible D gene is TRBD1 (5 bases). The CDR3 has 17 amino acids. V was pared by 2 bases and J by 2 bases, with 15 bases between. The germline V gene encodes CDR1 SGHDN and CDR2 FVKESK. CDR3 sequence: CASSQPPRTPNTGELFF. CDR3 nucleotides: TGTGCCAGCAGCCAACCCCCCCGGACACCAAACACCGGGGAGCTGTTTTTT.

This clone came up many times. The V gene is TRBV28, the J gene TRBJ1-5; D gene uncertain. This CDR3 spans 15 amino acids. Germline V gene sequence: CDR1 MDHEN, CDR2 SYDVKM. The ends were cut back, 7 bases at V and 1 base at J, with 14 bases in the middle. CDR3 sequence: CASNLRSWSNQPQHF. The CDR3 nucleotides are TGTGCCAGCAACCTCAGGTCCTGGAGCAATCAGCCCCAGCATTTT.

This clone was seen repeatedly, ten times or more. This chain connects TRBV5-8 to TRBJ1-5, with 7 bases aligning to TRBD1. V lost 2 bases to trimming and J lost 7 bases; unmatched junction nucleotides: 9. CDR3 length: 15 amino acids. In germline, CDR1 is SGHTS, CDR2 YDEGEE. CDR3 protein: CASSFGTARFQPQHF. As DNA, the CDR3 is TGTGCCAGCAGCTTCGGGACAGCAAGATTCCAGCCCCAGCATTTT.